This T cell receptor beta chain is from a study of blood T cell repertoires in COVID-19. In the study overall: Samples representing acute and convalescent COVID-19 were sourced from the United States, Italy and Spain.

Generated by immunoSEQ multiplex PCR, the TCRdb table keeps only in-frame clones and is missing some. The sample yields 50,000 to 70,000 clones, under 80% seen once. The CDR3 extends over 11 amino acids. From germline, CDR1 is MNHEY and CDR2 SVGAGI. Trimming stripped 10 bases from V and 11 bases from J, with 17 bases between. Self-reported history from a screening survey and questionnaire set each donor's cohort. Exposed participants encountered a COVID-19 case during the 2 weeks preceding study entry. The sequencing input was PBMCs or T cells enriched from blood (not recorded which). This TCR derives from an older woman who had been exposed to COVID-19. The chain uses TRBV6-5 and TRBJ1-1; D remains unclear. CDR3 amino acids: CATVTTPFAFF. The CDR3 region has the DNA TGTGCCACCGTTACGACTCCGTTCGCTTTCTTT.